Below, one T cell receptor (beta chain) is given with its context. The sample originates from a study of CD8 T cells in ankylosing spondylitis. Trimming pared 5 bases from V and 5 bases from J, leaving 12 bases between. This CDR3 is 13 amino acids long. Germline V lookup: CDR1 SSHAT, CDR2 FNYEAQ (reference sequence). TCRdb re-analysed the 5' RACE reads in MiXCR, keeping a single row per CDR3 protein. The data contain roughly 160,000 distinct CDR3 sequences, roughly 10% of them singletons. The TCR sequence derives from a female donor with ankylosing spondylitis or in good health (not recorded which). The chain links TRBV7-7 to TRBJ2-5, with unresolved D. Sequenced input: blood, either unsorted or a sorted T cell fraction (not recorded which). CDR3 sequence (DNA): TGTGCCAGCAGCCCGGACGTGGAGGAGACCCAGTACTTC. Translated: CASSPDVEETQYF. Using reference TRBV7-7 and TRBJ2-5 for the parts outside the CDR3, the full variable domain is GAGVSQSPRYKVTKRGQDVTLRCDPISSHATLYWYQQALGQGPEFLTYFNYEAQPDKSGLPSDRFSAERPEGSISTLTIQRTEQRDSAMYRCASSPDVEETQYFGPGTRLLVL.